The 16 T cell receptor beta chains given below trace back to one sample, sequenced in a study of shared clonotypes between healthy human individuals. TCRdb's table, derived via immunoSEQ multiplex PCR, lists solely in-frame clones and lacks some. This sample has roughly 120,000 clones, with around 66% found just once. The sample taken for sequencing was memory CD8+ T cells sorted from blood. Subset specified: CD45RO+ cells pooled with CCR7-negative TemRA cells. Receptors were obtained from a woman aged 25 to 39 in good health.

Only one count was recorded for this clone. CDR3 sequence reads: CASSENRGRREGTWEYF. For the CDR3, the DNA is TGTGCCAGCAGTGAAAACCGGGGAAGGCGGGAGGGGACTTGGGAGTACTTC. V usage is TRBV6-1 and J usage is TRBJ2-7; the match to TRBD2 covers 9 bases. The CDR3 sequence is 17 residues long. After removal of 2 bases from V and 11 bases from J, the junction contained 19 bases not matched to a gene. Per the germline V gene, CDR1 is MNHNS and CDR2 is SASEGT.

V and J are TRBV13 and TRBJ2-7; maybe TRBD1 (5 bases). Germline V gene data show CDR1 as PRHDT and CDR2 as FYEKMQ (reference sequence). V was clipped by 1 base and J by 2 bases, with 12 bases between them. The CDR3 runs 15 residues. The CDR3 bases are TGTGCCAGCAGCTTAGAAGGGGAAGTACCCTACGAGCAGTACTTC. Encoded protein: CASSLEGEVPYEQYF.

CDR3 amino acids: CASSRMAGENTEAFF. CDR3 coding DNA: TGCGCCAGCAGCCGAATGGCAGGAGAGAACACTGAAGCTTTCTTT. The chain links TRBV5-1 to TRBJ1-1; D uncertain. CDR1 is SGHRS and CDR2 is YFSETQ in the germline V gene. The V end was cut by 4 bases, the J end by 1 base, with 14 bases between. This CDR3 comprises 15 residues.

The rearrangement uses TRBV14 and TRBJ2-7; 7 bases are a match to TRBD1. After removal of 2 bases from V and 3 bases from J, the junction contained 4 bases not matched to a gene. Germline V lookup: CDR1 SGHDN, CDR2 FVKESK. This CDR3 comprises 14 residues. The CDR3 coding sequence is TGTGCCAGCAGCCAACTCAACAGGGGCTACGAGCAGTACTTC. Translated: CASSQLNRGYEQYF.

The table lists this clone with a few counts. V and J are TRBV7-9 and TRBJ2-2; unclear D gene. The CDR3 has 14 amino acids. The V gene's germline CDR1 is SEHNR and CDR2 FQNEAQ (reference sequence). Trimming took 8 bases from V and 3 from J, leaving 13 bases between them. The CDR3 DNA reads as TGTGCCAGCGTGGAACGGGCATACACCGGGGAGCTGTTTTTT. It specifies CASVERAYTGELFF.

The rearrangement joins TRBV28 to TRBJ2-1, with D possibly TRBD2 on 6 matching bases. V was clipped by 8 bases and J by 2 bases, with 16 bases between them. The CDR3 extends over 15 amino acids. Germline V gene sequence: CDR1 MDHEN, CDR2 SYDVKM. As DNA, the CDR3 is TGTGCCAGCCGCCGGCTAGCGATTACCTACAATGAGCAGTTCTTC. Protein product: CASRRLAITYNEQFF.

V gene TRBV11-2 combines with J gene TRBJ2-7, with D perhaps matching TRBD1 or TRBD2 (5 bases each). Germline V CDR1 and CDR2: SGHAT, FQNNGV. Deletions cut 4 bases from V and 0 bases from J, with 10 bases between. This CDR3 is 14 amino acids long. CDR3 in DNA: TGTGCCAGCAGCTGGGGCGGGTCCTCCTACGAGCAGTACTTC. It yields the protein CASSWGGSSYEQYF.

The chain joins TRBV19 to TRBJ1-1, with a possible D match to TRBD1 (6 bases). The germline gives CDR1 LNHDA, CDR2 SQIVND (reference sequence). V lost 1 base and J 2 bases, leaving 11 bases between the germline ends. The CDR3 length is 15 residues. The CDR3 DNA follows: TGTGCCAGTAGTATAGCAGGGGCCGGAAACACTGAAGCTTTCTTT. This gives the protein CASSIAGAGNTEAFF.

The gene calls are TRBV29-1 and TRBJ2-3; TRBD2 matches 11 bases. Losses at the gene ends were 5 bases for V and 5 bases for J; bases not matched to a gene: 6. Germline-derived CDR1 and CDR2 are SQVTM and ANQGSEA. The CDR3 is made up of 14 amino acids. The DNA for the CDR3 is TGCAGCGTTTGTAGCGGGAGGGCCGGAGATACGCAGTATTTT. Translating it yields CSVCSGRAGDTQYF.

This CDR3 is CASSDGTHAYNEQFF. In nucleotides, the CDR3 is TGTGCCAGCAGTGACGGGACCCACGCCTACAATGAGCAGTTCTTC. This chain uses TRBV25-1 with TRBJ2-1; D may match TRBD1 or TRBD2 (5 bases each). The germline CDR1 and CDR2 sequences are MGHDK and SYGVNS. The CDR3 extends over 15 amino acids. Trimming left V 3 bases short and J 2 bases short, with 11 bases between.

The chain carries TRBV23-1 and TRBJ2-7, with D uncertain. TRBV23-1 qualifies as an ORF whose function is uncertain. This CDR3 region has 15 residues. Trimming took 10 bases from V and 3 from J, leaving 22 bases between them. CDR3 DNA: TGCGCCAACTGTTTGCGACCAATGACGCACTACGAGCAGTACTTC. Translating gives CANCLRPMTHYEQYF.

The genes are TRBV29-1 and TRBJ2-1; 9 bases match TRBD1. Germline V gene lookup returns CDR1 SQVTM and CDR2 ANQGSEA. The V and J ends lost 6 bases and 6 bases, in that order; junction bases with no gene match: 9. The CDR3 extends over 14 amino acids. This CDR3 is CSVSGQGDRNEQFF. The CDR3 DNA follows: TGCAGCGTCTCGGGACAGGGTGATCGCAATGAGCAGTTCTTC.

CDR3 nucleotide sequence: TGTGCCATCAGTGAAGGGGGGAGGGCCCCCATATACAATGAGCAGTTCTTC. This translates into CAISEGGRAPIYNEQFF. This chain connects TRBV10-3 to TRBJ2-1; TRBD2 is a possible D gene (7 bases). CDR1 and CDR2 (germline): ENHRY, SYGVKD. The germline V and J ends were trimmed by 3 bases and 4 bases, with 19 bases remaining between them. This CDR3 contains 17 residues.

The V and J genes are TRBV28 and TRBJ1-1, with TRBD1 as a possible D gene (6 bases). Trimming took off 6 bases at V and 7 bases at J, with 21 bases between the two ends. The CDR3 has 15 amino acids. The germline V gene has CDR1 MDHEN and CDR2 SYDVKM. CDR3: CASSYLLSDSGEAFF. Written as DNA, the CDR3 is TGTGCCAGCAGCTACCTCTTGTCGGACAGTGGTGAAGCTTTCTTT.

The chain uses TRBV19 and TRBJ2-7; TRBD2 matches at 8 bases. Germline CDR1 and CDR2: LNHDA and SQIVND (reference sequence). Germline trimming cut 3 bases from V and 5 bases from J; bases unmatched to any gene: 6. CDR3 length: 14 amino acids. The CDR3 bases are TGTGCCAGTAGTATTGGTGGTAGCGGGAACGAGCAGTACTTC. As protein: CASSIGGSGNEQYF. The full variable domain, its missing parts supplied by reference TRBV19 and TRBJ2-7, is DGGITQSPKYLFRKEGQNVTLSCEQNLNHDAMYWYRQDPGQGLRLIYYSQIVNDFQKGDIAEGYSVSREKKESFPLTVTSAQKNPTAFYLCASSIGGSGNEQYFGPGTRLTVT.

The chain carries TRBV6-5 and TRBJ2-2; 9 nucleotides align to TRBD1. Germline values: CDR1 MNHEY, CDR2 SVGAGI. This CDR3 is 13 amino acids long. V lost 8 bases to trimming and J lost 3 bases; unmatched junction nucleotides: 1. This CDR3 is CASGTGHTGELFF. CDR3 in DNA: TGTGCCAGCGGGACAGGGCACACCGGGGAGCTGTTTTTT.